The 32 T cell receptor beta chains given below trace back to one sample, sequenced in a study of blood T cells in healthy people across ages. A J-beta primer mix and a sample-barcoded 5' primer were used in a second PCR of about 7 to 11 cycles. TCRdb re-analysed the 5' RACE reads in MiXCR, keeping a single row per CDR3 protein. The table has roughly 1.5 million distinct CDR3 sequences, 35% to 45% seen once. The sequenced material came from blood. The receptors stem from a woman between 18 and 30 years old in good health.

This clonotype has more than one count but fewer than ten. The chain has TRBV9 and TRBJ2-7; tentative D call: TRBD1 (6 bases). Trimming removed 4 bases at V and 2 bases at J, with 13 bases between. This CDR3 comprises 14 residues. Germline values: CDR1 SGDLS, CDR2 YYNGEE. CDR3 loop: CASSRQDRTYEQYF. Written as DNA, the CDR3 is TGTGCCAGCAGCCGCCAGGACAGAACCTACGAGCAGTACTTC. Combining the CDR3 with reference TRBV9 and TRBJ2-7 gives the whole variable domain DSGVTQTPKHLITATGQRVTLRCSPRSGDLSVYWYQQSLDQGLQFLIQYYNGEERAKGNILERFSAQQFPDLHSELNLSSLELGDSALYFCASSRQDRTYEQYFGPGTRLTVT.

The rearrangement joins TRBV7-8 to TRBJ2-1; 8 positions agree with TRBD2. TRBJ2-7 explains the end of the DNA better; the J call may be wrong. CDR1 is SGHVS and CDR2 is FQNEAQ in the germline V gene. CDR3 length: 15 amino acids. The CDR3 loop reads CASSLQAGGYNEQYF. CDR3 bases: TGTGCCAGCAGCTTACAGGCGGGGGGCTACAATGAGCAGTACTTC.

The V gene is TRBV10-3, the J gene TRBJ2-5; possibly TRBD2 for D (5 bases). CDR1 ENHRY and CDR2 SYGVKD come from the germline V gene. The CDR3 has 12 amino acids. Trimming took off 8 bases at V and 9 bases at J, with 16 bases between the two ends. The CDR3 sequence: CAIDGRGRPQYF. The CDR3 DNA reads TGTGCCATCGACGGTCGGGGAAGGCCCCAGTACTTC.

In this sample, this clonotype turned up a few times. This chain connects TRBV5-1 to TRBJ2-3; 13 nucleotides agree with TRBD2. J lost 6 bases, V lost 4 bases, and 11 bases had no gene match. In germline, CDR1 is SGHRS, CDR2 YFSETQ. CDR3 size: 17 residues. CDR3 DNA: TGCGCCAGCAGCCCCGGGACTAGCGGGGATGTGGCCGATACGCAGTATTTT. It specifies CASSPGTSGDVADTQYF. Full variable domain (outside the CDR3, taken from reference TRBV5-1 and TRBJ2-3): KAGVTQTPRYLIKTRGQQVTLSCSPISGHRSVSWYQQTPGQGLQFLFEYFSETQRNKGNFPGRFSGRQFSNSRSEMNVSTLELGDSALYLCASSPGTSGDVADTQYFGPGTRLTVL.

This clonotype turned up a few times. At one end the junction does not follow the germline gene, possibly because of a read error. The chain is built from TRBV12-3 or TRBV12-4 and TRBJ2-1, with D possibly matching TRBD2 (6 bases). The CDR3 sequence is 11 residues long. The CDR3 nucleotides read TGTGCCAGCAGTTTCGGGGGTGAGCGGTTCTTC. Its translation is CASSFGGERFF.

The rearrangement joins TRBV30 to TRBJ2-7, with D uncertain. This CDR3 has 14 amino acids. The ends were cut back, 0 bases at V and 1 base at J, with 10 bases in the middle. CDR1 and CDR2 (germline): GTSNPN, SVGIG (reference sequence). The CDR3 DNA is TGTGCCTGGAGTGTAATGGGTCATTCCTACGAGCAGTACTTC. Its protein product is CAWSVMGHSYEQYF.

This clonotype was detected a few times. The V gene is TRBV20-1, the J gene TRBJ2-1, with TRBD2 as a possible D gene (5 bases). Germline assignment: CDR1 DFQATT and CDR2 SNEGSKA (reference sequence). The CDR3 totals 14 residues. The CDR3 bases are TGCTCTGCCGGGGTTGCTTTGGGATGCAATGAGCAGTTCTTC. It yields the protein CSAGVALGCNEQFF.

The chain links TRBV7-2 to TRBJ2-7; 8 nucleotides line up with TRBD2. CDR1 is SGHTA and CDR2 is FQGNSA in the germline V gene. This CDR3 spans 15 amino acids. V shed 5 bases and J 2 bases; nucleotides not matched to a gene: 8. The CDR3 DNA is TGTGCCAGCAGCAAAGAGGGTAGCGGGGCCTACGAGCAGTACTTC. Translation: CASSKEGSGAYEQYF.

V is TRBV14 and J is TRBJ2-7, with D maybe TRBD2 (5 bases). The CDR3 spans 15 residues. Germline CDR1 reads SGHDN; CDR2 reads FVKESK. V was cut by 1 base and J by 7 bases, with 17 bases left in between. The CDR3 DNA reads as TGTGCCAGCAGCCAAGGTCGGAGAGACTACAATGAGCAGTACTTC. Its protein product is CASSQGRRDYNEQYF.

This clonotype was recorded at least ten times. The rearrangement uses TRBV28 and TRBJ2-5; D unresolved. V lost 5 bases to trimming and J lost 1 base, with 8 bases between them. Germline loops: CDR1 MDHEN, CDR2 SYDVKM. The CDR3 sequence is 13 residues long. CDR3 DNA sequence: TGTGCCAGCAGTAACAGACTCCAAGAGACCCAGTACTTC. It codes for CASSNRLQETQYF.

V gene TRBV28 combines with J gene TRBJ1-2, with 7 nucleotides matching TRBD1. V was pared by 5 bases and J by 4 bases, with 4 bases of the junction left unmatched. From germline, CDR1 is MDHEN and CDR2 SYDVKM. The CDR3 loop spans 13 amino acids. The CDR3 is CASSGTAPYGYTF. The CDR3 DNA reads TGTGCCAGCAGTGGGACAGCCCCCTATGGCTACACCTTC.

This clonotype was recorded a few times. This chain uses TRBV5-1 with TRBJ2-1, with TRBD2 identical over 8 bases. Germline V lookup: CDR1 SGHRS, CDR2 YFSETQ. The CDR3 has 16 residues. The ends lost 4 bases at V and 8 bases at J; junction bases unmatched: 14. The CDR3 spells CASSRALLAEYDEQFF. Written as DNA, the CDR3 is TGCGCCAGCAGCCGGGCCTTACTAGCGGAATACGATGAGCAGTTCTTC.

The chain links TRBV20-1 to TRBJ2-1, with 9 bases lining up with TRBD2. The V and J ends lost 3 bases and 5 bases, in that order; junction bases with no gene match: 17. In germline, CDR1 is DFQATT, CDR2 SNEGSKA (reference sequence). CDR3 length: 18 amino acids. CDR3 bases: TGCAGTGCTAGGCCTGGGGGCGGGGGGGCCGTATTTAACAATGAGCAGTTCTTC. Protein sequence: CSARPGGGGAVFNNEQFF.

V is TRBV6-5 and J is TRBJ1-2; 10 nucleotides agree with TRBD1. The CDR3 has 15 amino acids. Germline CDR1 and CDR2: MNHEY and SVGAGI. Trimming took 9 bases from V and 2 from J; bases not matched to a gene: 9. DNA for the CDR3: TGTGCCAGGTGGGACAGGGGCCTACTAAACTATGGCTACACCTTC. Protein sequence: CARWDRGLLNYGYTF.

With respect to this clonotype: At one of its ends the junction is not consistent with the germline gene, which may arise from a read error. CDR3 sequence: CSASGDGNYDYTF. As DNA, the CDR3 is TGCAGTGCTAGTGGTGACGGAAACTATGACTACACCTTC. The genes are TRBV20-1 and TRBJ1-2; no firm D call. CDR3 length equals 13 residues. Germline CDR1 and CDR2: DFQATT and SNEGSKA (reference sequence).

The chain recombines TRBV20-1 with TRBJ1-1, with a tentative D call TRBD1 (6 bases). Germline loops: CDR1 DFQATT, CDR2 SNEGSKA (reference sequence). CDR3 length: 12 residues. Trimming took off 3 bases at V and 6 bases at J, with 11 bases between the two ends. Written as DNA, the CDR3 is TGCAGTGCTAGCGGGGGGGCCGCTGAAGCTTTCTTT. Translated, it gives CSASGGAAEAFF.

Only a few counts were recorded for this clonotype. V gene TRBV29-1 combines with J gene TRBJ2-7; 7 nucleotides agree with TRBD1. The CDR3 contains 13 residues. From germline, CDR1 is SQVTM and CDR2 ANQGSEA. V shed 8 bases and J 2 bases; nucleotides not matched to a gene: 9. This CDR3 is CSQNRGPTYEQYF. DNA of the CDR3: TGCAGCCAAAACAGGGGTCCTACCTACGAGCAGTACTTC.

This clonotype was picked up a small number of times. This chain connects TRBV20-1 to TRBJ1-2; D is undetermined. Trimming cost V 2 bases and J 6 bases, with 13 bases left between them. Germline-derived CDR1 and CDR2 are DFQATT and SNEGSKA (reference sequence). The CDR3 runs 13 residues. The CDR3 protein is CSARSRALDGYTF. The CDR3 bases are TGCAGTGCTAGAAGTAGGGCCCTAGATGGCTACACCTTC.

This clonotype was seen a few times. The chain has TRBV10-3 and TRBJ2-1, with a possible D match to TRBD1 (6 bases). Germline V gene sequence: CDR1 ENHRY, CDR2 SYGVKD. The CDR3 has 13 amino acids. V lost 6 bases and J lost 4, with 10 bases in between. The CDR3 DNA is TGTGCCATCAGCTCCGGACAGTACAATGAGCAGTTCTTC. It specifies CAISSGQYNEQFF.

V and J are TRBV9 and TRBJ2-3, with a possible D match to TRBD2 (7 bases). Trimming pared 0 bases from V and 6 bases from J, leaving 20 bases between. Germline assignment: CDR1 SGDLS and CDR2 YYNGEE. There are 17 residues in the CDR3. The CDR3 DNA reads as TGTGCCAGCAGCGTAGACGGAGGGGGAGGGAGTACGGATACGCAGTATTTT. Translating it yields CASSVDGGGGSTDTQYF. Based on the CDR3 plus reference TRBV9 and TRBJ2-3, the full variable domain is DSGVTQTPKHLITATGQRVTLRCSPRSGDLSVYWYQQSLDQGLQFLIQYYNGEERAKGNILERFSAQQFPDLHSELNLSSLELGDSALYFCASSVDGGGGSTDTQYFGPGTRLTVL.

The chain joins TRBV2 to TRBJ2-4; 8 bases line up with TRBD2. The germline CDR1 and CDR2 sequences are SNHLY and FYNNEI. The CDR3 extends over 14 amino acids. With V trimmed by 6 bases and J by 7 bases, 8 bases remained unmatched. The CDR3: CASRDRTSLNIQYF. CDR3 bases: TGTGCCAGCAGAGATAGGACTAGCCTGAACATTCAGTACTTC.

This clonotype was picked up a small number of times. The J gene is TRBJ2-3, the V gene TRBV20-1; D remains ambiguous. The CDR3 totals 15 residues. The ends were cut back, 0 bases at V and 0 bases at J, with 10 bases in the middle. Per the germline V gene, CDR1 is DFQATT and CDR2 is SNEGSKA (reference sequence). For the CDR3, the DNA is TGCAGTGCTAGAGACAGCCTTCCCAGCACAGATACGCAGTATTTT. The encoded protein is CSARDSLPSTDTQYF.

The chain couples TRBV6-6 to TRBJ1-1; D perhaps matches TRBD1 (5 bases). CDR3 length: 12 residues. Trimming cost V 2 bases and J 7 bases, with 8 bases left between them. CDR1 is MNHNY and CDR2 is SVGAGI in the germline V gene (reference sequence). The CDR3 DNA sequence: TGTGCCAGCAGTTACCCTGACAGTGAAGCTTTCTTT. Amino acid sequence: CASSYPDSEAFF.

The chain employs TRBV9 and TRBJ2-3; 10 bases align to TRBD2. The germline gives CDR1 SGDLS, CDR2 YYNGEE. The CDR3 is made up of 18 amino acids. V shed 4 bases, J shed 0 bases, and the junction held 11 bases outside the gene matches. Here the CDR3 DNA reads TGTGCCAGCAGCCACGGGCTAGCGGGGGACTCTAGCACAGATACGCAGTATTTT. Protein: CASSHGLAGDSSTDTQYF.

J is TRBJ2-3 and V is TRBV10-2; 9 bases are shared with TRBD2. Germline V CDR1 and CDR2: WSHSY, SAAADI. The CDR3 consists of 14 residues. Germline trimming cut 7 bases from V and 6 bases from J; bases unmatched to any gene: 8. In nucleotides, the CDR3 is TGCGCCAGCACTGCTAGCGGGGTGATTGATACGCAGTATTTT. This encodes CASTASGVIDTQYF.

This clonotype has only a few counts. The chain combines TRBV6-5 with TRBJ2-5; 8 bases match TRBD1. Judging by the DNA end, TRBJ2-7 fits better; the J call may be wrong. Germline V gene data show CDR1 as MNHEY and CDR2 as SVGAGI. This CDR3 region has 15 residues. The CDR3 DNA reads TGTGCCAGCAGTTACCGTGGACAGGGCTATTACGAGCAGTACTTC. This codes for CASSYRGQGYYEQYF.

V is TRBV9 and J is TRBJ2-1; 9 bases agree with TRBD2. CDR3 length: 15 residues. V dropped 3 bases and J dropped 8; count of bases not matched to a gene: 9. CDR1 SGDLS and CDR2 YYNGEE come from the germline V gene. CDR3 bases: TGTGCCAGCAGCGGGGCGGGAGGGCCCTCCGATGAGCAGTTCTTC. Translating it yields CASSGAGGPSDEQFF.

As for this clonotype: A junction boundary mismatches the germline segment, possibly from a read error. The chain combines TRBV7-2 with TRBJ2-3; tentatively, D is TRBD2 (5 bases). The CDR3 covers 16 residues. Germline lookup yields CDR1 SGHTA and CDR2 FQGNSA. CDR3 sequence: CANSLAWASSTDTQYF. The CDR3 DNA follows: TGTGCCAACAGCTTAGCGTGGGCGAGTAGCACAGATACGCAGTATTTT.

V is TRBV5-1 and J is TRBJ1-1; TRBD1 matches at 7 bases. Germline V lookup: CDR1 SGHRS, CDR2 YFSETQ. CDR3 size: 15 residues. V was pared by 4 bases and J by 5 bases, with 11 bases of the junction left unmatched. The CDR3 sequence is CASSRGQEGYTEAFF. The CDR3 region has the DNA TGCGCCAGCAGCCGAGGACAGGAGGGGTATACTGAAGCTTTCTTT.

The rearrangement uses TRBV15 and TRBJ1-4; D uncertain. The CDR3 covers 13 residues. V shed 1 base and J shed 8 bases, with 8 bases lying between them. Germline V CDR1 and CDR2: LNHNV, YYDKDF (reference sequence). The CDR3 sequence: CATSRVREEKLFF. The CDR3 nucleotides read TGTGCCACCAGCAGAGTGAGAGAAGAAAAACTGTTTTTT. Using reference TRBV15 and TRBJ1-4 for the parts outside the CDR3, the full variable domain is DAMVIQNPRYQVTQFGKPVTLSCSQTLNHNVMYWYQQKSSQAPKLLFHYYDKDFNNEADTPDNFQSRRPNTSFCFLDIRSPGLGDTAMYLCATSRVREEKLFFGSGTQLSVL.

The chain employs TRBV21-1 and TRBJ1-5; no check of the table's D call, TRBD1, against the DNA was made. TRBV21-1 is noted as a pseudogene. The CDR3 covers 16 residues. CDR3 DNA sequence: TGTGCCAGCAGCAAAGCCAGGGTGGATGGCAATCAGCCCCAGCATTTT. Translation gives CASSKARVDGNQPQHF.

V gene TRBV9 combines with J gene TRBJ2-1; D perhaps matches TRBD2 (5 bases). This CDR3 is 15 amino acids long. The germline gives CDR1 SGDLS, CDR2 YYNGEE. The V and J ends lost 0 bases and 5 bases respectively, with 12 bases between them. CDR3 sequence: CASSVAYGMHNEQFF. CDR3 in DNA: TGTGCCAGCAGCGTAGCCTACGGGATGCACAATGAGCAGTTCTTC.